This section outlines one TCR beta chain sequence together with its context. Its antigen remains unknown. This entry comes from a study of cytomegalovirus exposure and HLA in healthy donors. Points from the study as a whole: Cytomegalovirus association was listed for around 180 TCR beta chains. Across all donors, roughly uniform sequencing depth was an assumption of the presence/absence analyses. Confirmation in vitro established that a few CMV-associated chains were specific for CMV antigens.

The PCR used 60 Vbeta and 13 Jbeta primers. In the authors' methods: Later, an analysis found roughly 80 million unique TCR beta chains, and roughly 9.9 million of these were shared. Sequencing used immunoSEQ multiplex PCR; TCRdb keeps in-frame clones, though not all of them. That table supplies the V and J calls and clone size; D and trimming were determined from the DNA. The sample has about 110,000 clones; approximately 71% are singletons. This CDR3 comprises 15 residues. CDR1 and CDR2 (germline): MGHDK, SYGVNS. The V segment lost 5 bases and the J segment 0 bases; nucleotides outside the gene matches: 4.

This rearrangement joins TRBV25-1 to TRBJ2-3; 8 bases are shared with TRBD2. What was sequenced was PBMCs. The receptor was isolated from a man aged 40-49 years in good health and CMV-seronegative. Here the CDR3 DNA reads TGTGCCAGCAGTCACAAGCGGGGGAGCACAGATACGCAGTATTTT. Translation gives CASSHKRGSTDTQYF.